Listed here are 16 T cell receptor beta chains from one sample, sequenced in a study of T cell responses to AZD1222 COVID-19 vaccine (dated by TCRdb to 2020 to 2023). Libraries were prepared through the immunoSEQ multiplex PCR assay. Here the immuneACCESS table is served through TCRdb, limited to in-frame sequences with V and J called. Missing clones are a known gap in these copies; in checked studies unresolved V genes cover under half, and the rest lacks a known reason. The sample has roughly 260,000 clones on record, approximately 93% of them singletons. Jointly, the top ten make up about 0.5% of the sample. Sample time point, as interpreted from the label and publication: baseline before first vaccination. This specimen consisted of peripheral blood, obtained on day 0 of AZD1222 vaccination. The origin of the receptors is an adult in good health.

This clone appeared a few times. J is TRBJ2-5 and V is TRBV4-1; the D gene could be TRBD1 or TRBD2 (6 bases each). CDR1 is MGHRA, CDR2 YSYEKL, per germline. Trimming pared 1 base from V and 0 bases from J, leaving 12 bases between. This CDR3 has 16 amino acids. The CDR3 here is CASSQVTGAYQETQYF. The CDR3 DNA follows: TGCGCCAGCAGCCAAGTCACGGGGGCCTACCAAGAGACCCAGTACTTC.

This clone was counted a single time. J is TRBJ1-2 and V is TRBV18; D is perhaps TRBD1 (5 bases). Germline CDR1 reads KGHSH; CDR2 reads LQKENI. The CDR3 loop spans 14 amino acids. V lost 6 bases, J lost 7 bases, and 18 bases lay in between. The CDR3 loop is CASSSGTPRGGYTF. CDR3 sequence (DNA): TGTGCCAGCTCCTCAGGGACGCCCCGCGGTGGCTACACCTTC.

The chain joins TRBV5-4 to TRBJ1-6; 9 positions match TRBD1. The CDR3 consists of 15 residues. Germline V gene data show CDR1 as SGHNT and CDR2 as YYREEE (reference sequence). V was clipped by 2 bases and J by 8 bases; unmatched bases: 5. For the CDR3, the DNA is TGTGCCAGCAGCTTACAGGGGGCTAAGCATTCACCCCTCCACTTT. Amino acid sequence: CASSLQGAKHSPLHF. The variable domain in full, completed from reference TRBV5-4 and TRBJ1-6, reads ETGVTQSPTHLIKTRGQQVTLRCSSQSGHNTVSWYQQALGQGPQFIFQYYREEENGRGNFPPRFSGLQFPNYSSELNVNALELDDSALYLCASSLQGAKHSPLHFGNGTRLTVT.

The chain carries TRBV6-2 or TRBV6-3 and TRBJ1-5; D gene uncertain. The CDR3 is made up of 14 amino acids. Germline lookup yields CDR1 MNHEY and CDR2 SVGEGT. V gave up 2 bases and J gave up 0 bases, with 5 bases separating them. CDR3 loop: CASSYPGSNQPQHF. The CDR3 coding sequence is TGTGCCAGCAGTTACCCGGGTAGCAATCAGCCCCAGCATTTT.

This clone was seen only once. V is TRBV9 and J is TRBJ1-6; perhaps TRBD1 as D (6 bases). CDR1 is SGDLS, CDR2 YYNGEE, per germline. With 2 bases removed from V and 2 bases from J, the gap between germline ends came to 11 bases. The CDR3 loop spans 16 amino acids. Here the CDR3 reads CASSVGGGTYNSPLHF. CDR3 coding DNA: TGTGCCAGCAGCGTGGGGGGGGGCACCTATAATTCACCCCTCCACTTT.

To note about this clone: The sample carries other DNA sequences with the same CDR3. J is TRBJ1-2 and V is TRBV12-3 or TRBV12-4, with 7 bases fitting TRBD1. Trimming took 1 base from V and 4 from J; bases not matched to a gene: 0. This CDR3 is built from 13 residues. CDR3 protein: CASSLEGAYGYTF. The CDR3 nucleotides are TGTGCCAGCAGTTTAGAGGGGGCCTATGGCTACACCTTC.

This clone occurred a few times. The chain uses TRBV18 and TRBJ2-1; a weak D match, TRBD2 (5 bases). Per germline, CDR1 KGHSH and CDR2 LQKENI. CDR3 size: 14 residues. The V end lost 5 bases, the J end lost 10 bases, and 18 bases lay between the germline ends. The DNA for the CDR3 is TGTGCCAGCTCAGAGGGCGCCGCCGCTCGGGAGCAGTTCTTC. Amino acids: CASSEGAAAREQFF.

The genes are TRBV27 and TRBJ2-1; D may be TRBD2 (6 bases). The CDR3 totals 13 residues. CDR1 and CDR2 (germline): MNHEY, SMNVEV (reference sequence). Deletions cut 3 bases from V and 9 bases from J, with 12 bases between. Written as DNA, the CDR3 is TGTGCCAGCAGTTTGGGGCGGGAACGTGAGCAGTTCTTC. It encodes CASSLGREREQFF.

CDR3 sequence: CASSLGGQNYGYTF. The CDR3 DNA follows: TGTGCCAGCAGCTTGGGGGGACAGAACTATGGCTACACCTTC. This sequence joins TRBV5-4 and TRBJ1-2, with TRBD1 matching over 7 bases. This CDR3 spans 14 amino acids. Germline assignment: CDR1 SGHNT and CDR2 YYREEE (reference sequence). J lost 2 bases, V lost 0 bases, and 1 base had no gene match. The full variable domain, completed using reference TRBV5-4 and TRBJ1-2, is ETGVTQSPTHLIKTRGQQVTLRCSSQSGHNTVSWYQQALGQGPQFIFQYYREEENGRGNFPPRFSGLQFPNYSSELNVNALELDDSALYLCASSLGGQNYGYTFGSGTRLTVV.

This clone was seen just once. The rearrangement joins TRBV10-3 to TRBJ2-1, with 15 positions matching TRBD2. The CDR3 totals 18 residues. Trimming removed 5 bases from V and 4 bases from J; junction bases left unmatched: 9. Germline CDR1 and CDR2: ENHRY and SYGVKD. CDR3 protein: CAISNQRGLAGGYNEQFF. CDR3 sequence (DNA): TGTGCCATCAGTAACCAAAGGGGACTAGCGGGGGGTTACAATGAGCAGTTCTTC.

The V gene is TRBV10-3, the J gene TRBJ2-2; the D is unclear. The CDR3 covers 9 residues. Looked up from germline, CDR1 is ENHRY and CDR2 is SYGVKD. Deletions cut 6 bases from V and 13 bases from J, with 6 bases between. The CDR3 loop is CAIRGRLFF. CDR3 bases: TGTGCCATCAGGGGAAGGCTGTTTTTT.

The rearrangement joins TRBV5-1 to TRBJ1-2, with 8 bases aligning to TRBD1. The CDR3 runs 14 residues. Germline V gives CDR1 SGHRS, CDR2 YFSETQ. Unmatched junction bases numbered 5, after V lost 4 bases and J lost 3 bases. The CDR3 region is CASSPGQEYYGYTF. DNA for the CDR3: TGCGCCAGCAGCCCGGGACAGGAGTACTATGGCTACACCTTC.

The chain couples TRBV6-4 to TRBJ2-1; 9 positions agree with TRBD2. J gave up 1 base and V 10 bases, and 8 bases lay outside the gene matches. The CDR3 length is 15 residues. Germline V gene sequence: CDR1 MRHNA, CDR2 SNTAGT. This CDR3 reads CAIVSGSRSYNEQFF. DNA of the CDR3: TGTGCCATCGTTAGCGGGAGTAGGTCCTACAATGAGCAGTTCTTC.

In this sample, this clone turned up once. The CDR3 loop is CASMQDEKLFF. CDR3 in DNA: TGTGCCAGCATGCAGGATGAAAAACTGTTTTTT. The chain links TRBV2 to TRBJ1-4; D is unresolved. Trimming took 7 bases from V and 6 from J, leaving 6 bases between them. CDR1 is SNHLY, CDR2 FYNNEI, per germline. CDR3 size: 11 residues.

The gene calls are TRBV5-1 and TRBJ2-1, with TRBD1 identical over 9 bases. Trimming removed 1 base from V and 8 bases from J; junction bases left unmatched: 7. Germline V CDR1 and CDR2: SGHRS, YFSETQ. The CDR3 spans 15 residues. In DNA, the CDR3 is TGCGCCAGCAGCTTGTGGACAGGGGTTGGTGATGAGCAGTTCTTC. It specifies CASSLWTGVGDEQFF.

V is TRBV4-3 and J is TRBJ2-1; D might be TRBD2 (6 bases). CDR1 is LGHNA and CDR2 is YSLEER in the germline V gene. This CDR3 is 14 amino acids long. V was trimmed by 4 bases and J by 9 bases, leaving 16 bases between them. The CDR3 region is CASSLALVRGEQFF. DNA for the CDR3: TGCGCCAGCAGCCTCGCCTTGGTGCGGGGTGAGCAGTTCTTC.